This TCR beta chain was identified during a study of beta chain features in type 1 diabetes (dated by TCRdb to 2017 to 2018). Describing the broader study: Mean age, gender distribution, total cell number and subset yield were not different between patients and healthy donors. A total of 85 million to 140 million sorted cells were examined across all samples, and the number of cells per subset was strongly correlated with RNA yield. The study compared TCRB repertoires of sorted circulating CD4+ T cell subsets between recently diagnosed type 1 diabetes patients and matched healthy donors. Regulatory and stem cell-like memory subsets were obtained from only 8 patients and roughly 8 healthy donors, while naive and central memory subsets were obtained from all 30 or so donors. Points the paper makes about the study in general: PCR may preferentially amplify shorter templates, but because patient and control samples were amplified and corrected together, any resulting skew would affect both groups equally. Naive, central memory and regulatory TCRB repertoires appeared to be more similar among patients than among healthy donors. Because the HLA sub-analyses included only small numbers of individuals, any influence of HLA type on TCRB rearrangement was left unresolved. Type 1 diabetes patients showed a moderate but significant shortening of TCRB CDR3 length in all four CD4+ subsets. Because cDNA was sequenced instead of genomic DNA, activated cells with high expression could be over-represented, although the groups did not differ in activation or CD3 levels. At VDJ recombination sites, patients with type 1 diabetes made fewer insertions and deleted more nucleotides, a pattern implying thymic rearrangement abnormalities.

This clone was counted a few times. Its binding antigen is unknown. No per-base quality is available; no much larger clone lies one base away. The germline V gene (reference sequence) supplies CDR1 LNHDA and CDR2 SQIVND. V and J are trimmed by 7 bases and 5 bases, and the gene matches miss 8 bases of the junction. CDR3 length: 14 amino acids, cysteine to phenylalanine. Only the CDR3 region is kept as DNA, spanning 42 bases read in frame from base 1. Each donor gave one peripheral blood draw, approximately 110 mL on average, collected into heparinised tubes. A BD FACSAria II and a panel including CD45RO, CCR7, CD25, CD127, CD95 and CD27 were used to sort naive, central memory, regulatory and stem cell-like memory CD4+ T cells. All sorted populations exceeded 95% purity. PBMCs were isolated immediately by Lymphoprep density gradient centrifugation and stained directly without culture. So that batch effects would be minimized, each experiment stained and sorted samples in pairs, pairing one healthy donor with one patient.

All of the isolated RNA was reverse transcribed with the High Capacity cDNA Reverse Transcription Kit, so expressed TCRB transcripts were sequenced. Deep immunoSEQ sequencing was applied to naive, central memory and regulatory T cell samples, giving an average of around 3.4 million total reads per sample. Sorted cells were lysed in RLT buffer, and RNA was extracted using DNase-treated RNeasy Micro or Mini kits according to cell number. Each cell subset was processed separately to prevent cross-contamination, with patient and healthy donor samples processed together. TCRB sequences were amplified from cDNA with the immunoSEQ multiplex PCR, producing 87-bp fragments spanning the CDR3 region. The amplicons were sequenced using the Illumina HiSeq platform. Per the authors' processing: PCR bias was corrected computationally using synthetic template baselines, and reads within Hamming distance 2 were collapsed, with unmergeable singletons discarded. By aligning reads against IMGT, V, D and J genes, CDR3 length, and insertions or deletions at six rearrangement sites were assigned. Within each subset, clonotype counts were normalized to sorted cell number, after which true diversity and Gini coefficients were computed with the tcR R package. The overlap coefficient, calculated on TCRB nucleotide sequences, was used to measure repertoire sharing. Out-of-frame TCRB sequences from naive cells were analyzed to stand in for the pre-selection repertoire. TCRdb provides this immuneACCESS table in a form limited to in-frame rearrangements. Some clones are lacking; in checked studies, under half of them reflect an unresolved V gene, and why the rest are absent is not known. The V and J calls and the clone size are those of that table, but D and trimming were determined from the DNA. This sample comprises about 330,000 clones, roughly 9.6% of them detected only once. Of the sample, under 0.02% falls within the top ten clones.

Material for sequencing was naive CD4+ T cells from blood. What the cell subset or site label conveys for this sample: true naive CD4+ T cells. The TCR originated in a woman aged 30 to 39 in good health. The rearrangement joined TRBV19 to TRBJ2-1, and TRBD2 matches 7 of the central bases. In nucleotide form, the sequence is TGTGCCAGTACCAGCGGGAATTGGGACAATGAGCAGTTCTTC. The encoded protein is CASTSGNWDNEQFF.